These T cell receptor beta chains were read from a single sample in a study of blood T cell repertoires in COVID-19. Sequenced by immunoSEQ multiplex PCR; TCRdb stores in-frame clones only, minus some. The sample records around 240,000 clones, about 83% being singletons. Source material: peripheral blood. These receptors were collected from a woman aged 50 to 60 with acute or convalescent COVID-19. Each CDR3 is given with its conserved first and last residue. D genes are given only for firm matches. Only some rows state a clone size, as once, few, many or a class for expanded clones.

j_gene	d_gene	abundance	v_gene	CDR3nt	CDR3aa
TRBJ1-1	.	few	TRBV19	TGTGCCAGTAGTACGCCGGGTCGCGAGAACACTGAAGCTTTCTTT	CASSTPGRENTEAFF
TRBJ2-1	TRBD1	.	TRBV2	TGTGCCAGCAGTGAAGCGGCACCGGGACAGCCGAGCTCCTACAATGAGCAGTTCTTC	CASSEAAPGQPSSYNEQFF
TRBJ2-2	.	.	TRBV18	TGTGCCAGCTCATCGGACTGGAACACCGGGGAGCTGTTTTTT	CASSSDWNTGELFF
TRBJ2-1	TRBD1	.	TRBV6-5	TGTGCCAGCAGTAAGGACAGGGGAGGCTACAATGAGCAGTTCTTC	CASSKDRGGYNEQFF
TRBJ1-1	.	.	TRBV6-2/TRBV6-3	TGTGCCAGCAGTTACCCCCTTGGGAGCGGCACTGAAGCTTTCTTT	CASSYPLGSGTEAFF
TRBJ1-3	.	.	TRBV24-1	TGTGCCACCAGTGATGGCGCGGCGTATGGAAACACCATATATTTT	CATSDGAAYGNTIYF
TRBJ2-2	.	.	TRBV28	TGTGCCAGCAGTCGGGGCGCGGGGACCGGGGAGCTGTTTTTT	CASSRGAGTGELFF
TRBJ1-2	.	.	TRBV19	TGTGCCAGTAGCCCGGGATCATCCCTCTATGCGGGCTACACCTTC	CASSPGSSLYAGYTF
TRBJ1-1	.	.	TRBV5-1	TGCGCCAGCAGCAACCCCAGGGGACGTGAAGCTTTCTTT	CASSNPRGREAFF
TRBJ2-1	.	.	TRBV6-4	TGTGCCAGCAGCCTACAGGTCGGAACCGAAAATGAGCAGTTCTTC	CASSLQVGTENEQFF
TRBJ1-1	TRBD1	.	TRBV19	TGTGCCAGTAGGCTACAGGGGGCGAACACTGAAGCTTTCTTT	CASRLQGANTEAFF
TRBJ1-2	TRBD1	.	TRBV5-4	TGTGCCAGCAGCTCAACAGGGGCCAACTATGGCTACACCTTC	CASSSTGANYGYTF
TRBJ1-2	.	.	TRBV24-1	TGTGCCACCAAAGGGGACTATGGCTACACCTTC	CATKGDYGYTF
TRBJ1-2	.	.	TRBV10-3	TGTGCCATCCTAGAAGGCGGTACTGTTGGCGGCTACACCTTC	CAILEGGTVGGYTF
TRBJ1-2	TRBD1	.	TRBV6-5	TGTACCAGCAGTTACGGGACAGGTCGGGGCTACACCTTC	CTSSYGTGRGYTF
TRBJ2-3	.	.	TRBV12-3/TRBV12-4	TGTGCCAGCAGTTTTCGTGATACGCAGTATTTT	CASSFRDTQYF
TRBJ2-1	.	once	TRBV28	TGTGCCAGCAGCCTTGAGGGCAGAGAGCAGTTCTTC	CASSLEGREQFF
TRBJ2-3	.	.	TRBV21-1	TGTGCCAGCAGCAAGGACTTGGGTCGAGCCCACTCGACAGATACGCAGTATTTT	CASSKDLGRAHSTDTQYF
TRBJ1-2	TRBD1	few	TRBV3-1/TRBV3-2	TGTGCCAGCAGCCAGCCCTCCTACAGGGGTGGGGGCTACACCTTC	CASSQPSYRGGGYTF
TRBJ2-5	.	.	TRBV3-1/TRBV3-2	TGTGCCAGCAGCCCGTTAGCGGAGACCCAGTACTTC	CASSPLAETQYF
TRBJ2-3	TRBD2	.	TRBV6-5	TGTGCCAGCAGAAGAGCGGGGGGCAGGGATACGCAGTATTTT	CASRRAGGRDTQYF
TRBJ2-7	TRBD2	.	TRBV5-4	TGTGCCAGCAGCGCCCCGGGACTACTTTACGAGCAGTACTTC	CASSAPGLLYEQYF
TRBJ1-1	.	.	TRBV18	TGTGCCAGCTCACCACGAAAGGGGGATAAGGGTGAAGCTTTCTTT	CASSPRKGDKGEAFF
TRBJ1-5	TRBD1	.	TRBV27	TGTGCCAGCAGTCCGGGACAGCCGCATCAGCCCCAGCATTTT	CASSPGQPHQPQHF
TRBJ1-1	TRBD1	.	TRBV10-2	TGCGCCAGCAGTGGAACAGGGGTTGGCACTGAAGCTTTCTTT	CASSGTGVGTEAFF
TRBJ1-5	.	.	TRBV19	TGTGCCAGTAGTACCCCGGTATGGGGCGGTTTCAATCAGCCCCAGCATTTT	CASSTPVWGGFNQPQHF
TRBJ2-2	.	.	TRBV29-1	TGCAGCGTCTTGATGAACTCCAGGGGTGGCGGGGAGCTGTTTTTT	CSVLMNSRGGGELFF
TRBJ2-3	.	.	TRBV10-3	TGTGCCACCCTGGCCCTAGGTGGCACAGATACGCAGTATTTT	CATLALGGTDTQYF
TRBJ1-2	.	.	TRBV28	TGTGCCAGCAGAGGACAGTCTTATGGCTACACCTTC	CASRGQSYGYTF
TRBJ1-1	.	.	TRBV20-1	TGCAGTGCTAGTTCCGGGTTGGGTCCATCGAACACTGAAGCTTTCTTT	CSASSGLGPSNTEAFF
TRBJ1-2	.	.	TRBV30	TGTGCCTGGAGTGCGGGACTGCTAATAGCTAACTATGGCTACACCTTC	CAWSAGLLIANYGYTF
TRBJ1-3	.	.	TRBV5-4	TGTGCCAGCAGCTTGGGGACAGTACACTCTGGAAACACCATATATTTT	CASSLGTVHSGNTIYF
TRBJ1-1	TRBD1	.	TRBV12-3/TRBV12-4	TGTGCCAGCAGTTTAAACAGGGGGGCTGAAGCTTTCTTT	CASSLNRGAEAFF